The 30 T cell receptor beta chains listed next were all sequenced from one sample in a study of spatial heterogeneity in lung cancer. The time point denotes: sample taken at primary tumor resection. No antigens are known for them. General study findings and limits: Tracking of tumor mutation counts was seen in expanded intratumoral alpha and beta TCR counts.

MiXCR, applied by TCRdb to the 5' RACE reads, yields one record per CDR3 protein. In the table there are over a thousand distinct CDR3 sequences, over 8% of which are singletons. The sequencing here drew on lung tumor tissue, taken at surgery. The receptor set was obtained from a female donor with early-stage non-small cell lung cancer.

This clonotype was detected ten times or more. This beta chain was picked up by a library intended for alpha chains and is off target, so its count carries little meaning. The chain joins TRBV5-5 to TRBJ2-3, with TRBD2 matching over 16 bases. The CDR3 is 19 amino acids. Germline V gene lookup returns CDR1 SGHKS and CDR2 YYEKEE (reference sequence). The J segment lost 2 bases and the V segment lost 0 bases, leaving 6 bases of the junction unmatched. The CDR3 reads CASSLVGTSGGAATDTQYF. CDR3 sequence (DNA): TGTGCCAGCAGCTTGGTTGGGACTAGCGGGGGGGCCGCCACAGATACGCAGTATTTT.

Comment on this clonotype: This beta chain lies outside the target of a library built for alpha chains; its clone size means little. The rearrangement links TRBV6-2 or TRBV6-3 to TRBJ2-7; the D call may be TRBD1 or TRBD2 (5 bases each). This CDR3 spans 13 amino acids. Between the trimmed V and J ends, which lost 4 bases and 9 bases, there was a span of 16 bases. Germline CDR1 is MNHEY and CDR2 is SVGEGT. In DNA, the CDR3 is TGTGCCAGCAGTTTCTTGGGGACCAGAGGGCAGTACTTC. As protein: CASSFLGTRGQYF.

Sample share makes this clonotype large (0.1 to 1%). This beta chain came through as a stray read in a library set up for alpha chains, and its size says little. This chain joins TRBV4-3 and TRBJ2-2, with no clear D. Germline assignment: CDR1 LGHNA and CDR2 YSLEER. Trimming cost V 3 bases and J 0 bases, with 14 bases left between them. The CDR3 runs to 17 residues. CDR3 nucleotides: TGCGCCAGCAGCCACCTCTACAAGAAGACGAACACCGGGGAGCTGTTTTTT. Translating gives CASSHLYKKTNTGELFF.

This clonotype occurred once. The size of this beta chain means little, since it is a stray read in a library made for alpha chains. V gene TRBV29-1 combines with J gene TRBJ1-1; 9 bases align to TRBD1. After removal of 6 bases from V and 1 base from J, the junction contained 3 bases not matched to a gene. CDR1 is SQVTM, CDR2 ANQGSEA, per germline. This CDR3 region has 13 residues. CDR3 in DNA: TGCAGCGTGAGGACAGGGGCGAACACTGAAGCTTTCTTT. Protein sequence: CSVRTGANTEAFF.

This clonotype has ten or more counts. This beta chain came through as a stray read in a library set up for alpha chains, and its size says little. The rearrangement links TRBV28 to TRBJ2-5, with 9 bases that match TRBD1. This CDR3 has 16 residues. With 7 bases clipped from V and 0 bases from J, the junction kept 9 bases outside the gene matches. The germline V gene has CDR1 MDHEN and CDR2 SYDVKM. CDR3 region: CASTPAGTGYQETQYF. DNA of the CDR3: TGTGCCAGCACCCCTGCCGGGACAGGGTACCAAGAGACCCAGTACTTC.

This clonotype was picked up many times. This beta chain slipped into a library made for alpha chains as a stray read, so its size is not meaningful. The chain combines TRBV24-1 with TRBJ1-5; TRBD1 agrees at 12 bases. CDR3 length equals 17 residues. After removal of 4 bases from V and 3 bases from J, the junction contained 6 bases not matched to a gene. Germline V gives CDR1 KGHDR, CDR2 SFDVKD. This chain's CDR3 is CATSEKPGQGANQPQHF. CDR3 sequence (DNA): TGTGCCACCAGTGAAAAACCGGGACAGGGGGCCAATCAGCCCCAGCATTTT.

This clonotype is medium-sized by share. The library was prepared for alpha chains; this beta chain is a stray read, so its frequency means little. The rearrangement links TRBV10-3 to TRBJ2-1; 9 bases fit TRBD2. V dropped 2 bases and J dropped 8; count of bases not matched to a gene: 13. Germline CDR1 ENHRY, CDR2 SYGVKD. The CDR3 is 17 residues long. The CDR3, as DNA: TGTGCCATCAGTGAGCCTCTAGCGGGACTGGGAACGGATGAGCAGTTCTTC. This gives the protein CAISEPLAGLGTDEQFF.

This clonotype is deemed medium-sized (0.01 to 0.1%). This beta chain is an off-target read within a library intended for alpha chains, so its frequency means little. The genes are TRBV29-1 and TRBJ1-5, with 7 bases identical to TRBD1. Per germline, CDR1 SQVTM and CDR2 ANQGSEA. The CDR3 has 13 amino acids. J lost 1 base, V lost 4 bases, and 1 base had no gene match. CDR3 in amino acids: CSVAGGSNQPQHF. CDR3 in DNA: TGCAGCGTTGCAGGGGGAAGCAATCAGCCCCAGCATTTT.

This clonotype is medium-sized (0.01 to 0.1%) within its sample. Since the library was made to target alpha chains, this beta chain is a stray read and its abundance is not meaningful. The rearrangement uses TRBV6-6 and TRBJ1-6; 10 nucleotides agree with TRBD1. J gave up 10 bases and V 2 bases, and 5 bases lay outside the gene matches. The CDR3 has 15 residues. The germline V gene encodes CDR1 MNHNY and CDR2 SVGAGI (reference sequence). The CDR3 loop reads CASSYADRGRSPLHF. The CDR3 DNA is TGTGCCAGCAGTTACGCTGACAGGGGGCGATCACCCCTCCACTTT.

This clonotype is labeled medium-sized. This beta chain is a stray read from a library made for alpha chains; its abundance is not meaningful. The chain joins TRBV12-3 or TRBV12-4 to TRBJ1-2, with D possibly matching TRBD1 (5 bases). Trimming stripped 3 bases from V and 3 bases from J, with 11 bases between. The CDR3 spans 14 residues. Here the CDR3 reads CASSFRAAYYGYTF. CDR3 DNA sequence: TGTGCCAGCAGTTTCAGGGCAGCTTACTATGGCTACACCTTC.

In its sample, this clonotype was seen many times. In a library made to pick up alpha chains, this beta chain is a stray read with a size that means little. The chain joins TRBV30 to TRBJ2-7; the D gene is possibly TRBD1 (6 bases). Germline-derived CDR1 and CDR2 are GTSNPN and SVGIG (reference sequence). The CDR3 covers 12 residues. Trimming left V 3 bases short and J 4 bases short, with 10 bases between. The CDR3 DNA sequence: TGTGCCTGGAGCGGCCAGGGGTACGAGCAGTACTTC. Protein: CAWSGQGYEQYF.

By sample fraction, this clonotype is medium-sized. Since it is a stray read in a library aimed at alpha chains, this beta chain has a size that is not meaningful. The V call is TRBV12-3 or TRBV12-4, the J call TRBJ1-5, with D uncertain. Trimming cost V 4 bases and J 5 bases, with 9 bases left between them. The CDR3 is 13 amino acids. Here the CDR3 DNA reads TGTGCCAGCAGTTATCGGCCCGATCAGCCCCAGCATTTT. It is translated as CASSYRPDQPQHF.

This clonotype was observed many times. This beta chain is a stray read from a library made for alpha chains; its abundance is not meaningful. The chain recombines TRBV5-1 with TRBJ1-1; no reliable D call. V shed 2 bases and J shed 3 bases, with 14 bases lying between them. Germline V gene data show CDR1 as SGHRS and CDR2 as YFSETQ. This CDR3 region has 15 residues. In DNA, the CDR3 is TGCGCCAGCAGCTTCGTGGACGGAGGCGACACTGAAGCTTTCTTT. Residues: CASSFVDGGDTEAFF.

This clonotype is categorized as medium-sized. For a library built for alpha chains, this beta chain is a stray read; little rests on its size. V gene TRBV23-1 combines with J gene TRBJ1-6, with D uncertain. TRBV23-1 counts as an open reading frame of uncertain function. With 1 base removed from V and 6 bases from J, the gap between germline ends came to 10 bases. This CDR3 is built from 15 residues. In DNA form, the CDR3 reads TGCGCCAGCAGTCAATATTCTTTTCTTAATTCACCCCTCCACTTT. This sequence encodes CASSQYSFLNSPLHF.

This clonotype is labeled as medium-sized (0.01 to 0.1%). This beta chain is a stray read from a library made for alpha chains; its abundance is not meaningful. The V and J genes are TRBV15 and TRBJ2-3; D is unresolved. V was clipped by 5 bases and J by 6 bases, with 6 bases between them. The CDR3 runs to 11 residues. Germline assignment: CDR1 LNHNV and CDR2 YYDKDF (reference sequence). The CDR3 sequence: CATSSPDTQYF. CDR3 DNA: TGTGCCACCAGCTCCCCCGATACGCAGTATTTT.

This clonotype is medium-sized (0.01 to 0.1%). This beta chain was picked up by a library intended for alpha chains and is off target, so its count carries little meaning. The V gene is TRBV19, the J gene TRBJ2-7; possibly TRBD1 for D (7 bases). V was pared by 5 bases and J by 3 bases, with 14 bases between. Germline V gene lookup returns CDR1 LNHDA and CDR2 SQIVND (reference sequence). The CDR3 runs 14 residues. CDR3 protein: CASSVRQGGYEQYF. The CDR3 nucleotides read TGTGCCAGTAGTGTGAGACAGGGAGGCTACGAGCAGTACTTC. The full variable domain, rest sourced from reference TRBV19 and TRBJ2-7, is DGGITQSPKYLFRKEGQNVTLSCEQNLNHDAMYWYRQDPGQGLRLIYYSQIVNDFQKGDIAEGYSVSREKKESFPLTVTSAQKNPTAFYLCASSVRQGGYEQYFGPGTRLTVT.

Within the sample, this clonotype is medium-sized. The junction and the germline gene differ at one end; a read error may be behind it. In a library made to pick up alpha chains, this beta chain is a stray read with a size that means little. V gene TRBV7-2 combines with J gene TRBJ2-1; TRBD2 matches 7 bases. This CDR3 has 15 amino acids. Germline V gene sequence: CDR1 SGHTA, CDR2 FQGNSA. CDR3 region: CASSLAALAHNEQFF. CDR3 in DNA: TGTGCCAGCAGCCTAGCGGCTCTAGCACACAATGAGCAGTTCTTC.

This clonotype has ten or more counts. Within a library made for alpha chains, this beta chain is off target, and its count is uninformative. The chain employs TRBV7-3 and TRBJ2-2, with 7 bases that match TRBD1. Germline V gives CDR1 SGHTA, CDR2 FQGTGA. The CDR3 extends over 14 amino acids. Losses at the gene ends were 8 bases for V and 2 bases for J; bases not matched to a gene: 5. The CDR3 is CASARGSNTGELFF. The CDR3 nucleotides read TGTGCCAGCGCCAGGGGGTCTAACACCGGGGAGCTGTTTTTT.

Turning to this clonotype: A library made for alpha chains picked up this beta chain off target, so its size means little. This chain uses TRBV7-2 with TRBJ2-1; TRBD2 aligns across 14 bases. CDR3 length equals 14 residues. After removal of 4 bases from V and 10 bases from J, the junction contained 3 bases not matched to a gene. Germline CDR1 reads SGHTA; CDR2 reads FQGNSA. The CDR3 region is CASSSGLAGVEQFF. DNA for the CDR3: TGTGCCAGCAGCTCGGGACTAGCGGGGGTCGAGCAGTTCTTC. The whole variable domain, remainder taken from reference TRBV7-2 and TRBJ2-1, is GAGVSQSPSNKVTEKGKDVELRCDPISGHTALYWYRQSLGQGLEFLIYFQGNSAPDKSGLPSDRFSAERTGGSVSTLTIQRTQQEDSAVYLCASSSGLAGVEQFFGPGTRLTVL.

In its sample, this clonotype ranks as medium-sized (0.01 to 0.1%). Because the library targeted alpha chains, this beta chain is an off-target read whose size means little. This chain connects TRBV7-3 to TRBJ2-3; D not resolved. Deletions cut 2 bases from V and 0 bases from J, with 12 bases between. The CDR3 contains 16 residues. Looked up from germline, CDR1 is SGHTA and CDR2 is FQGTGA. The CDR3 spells CASSLLARESTDTQYF. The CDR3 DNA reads TGTGCCAGCAGCTTATTGGCTAGAGAGAGCACAGATACGCAGTATTTT.

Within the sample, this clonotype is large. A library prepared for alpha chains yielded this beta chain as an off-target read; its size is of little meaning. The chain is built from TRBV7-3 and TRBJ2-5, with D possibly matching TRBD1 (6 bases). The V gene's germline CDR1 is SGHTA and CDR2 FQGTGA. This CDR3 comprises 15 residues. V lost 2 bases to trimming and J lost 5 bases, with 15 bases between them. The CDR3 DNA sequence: TGTGCCAGCAGCTTAGATCACAGGGCTGAGGAGACCCAGTACTTC. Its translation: CASSLDHRAEETQYF.

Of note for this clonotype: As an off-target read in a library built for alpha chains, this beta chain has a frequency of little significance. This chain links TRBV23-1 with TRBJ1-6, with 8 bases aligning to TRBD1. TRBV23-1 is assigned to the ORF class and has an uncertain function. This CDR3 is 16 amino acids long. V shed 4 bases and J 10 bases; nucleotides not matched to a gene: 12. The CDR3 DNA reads TGCGCCAGCAGTCCTCATCCGGACAGGGTAAAGTCACCCCTCCACTTT. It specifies CASSPHPDRVKSPLHF.

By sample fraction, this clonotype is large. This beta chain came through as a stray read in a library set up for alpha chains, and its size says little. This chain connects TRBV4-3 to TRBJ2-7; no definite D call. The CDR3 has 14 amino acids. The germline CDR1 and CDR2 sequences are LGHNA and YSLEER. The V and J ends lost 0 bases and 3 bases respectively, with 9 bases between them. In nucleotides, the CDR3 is TGCGCCAGCAGCCAAGAATTAGGAAACTACGAGCAGTACTTC. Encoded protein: CASSQELGNYEQYF.

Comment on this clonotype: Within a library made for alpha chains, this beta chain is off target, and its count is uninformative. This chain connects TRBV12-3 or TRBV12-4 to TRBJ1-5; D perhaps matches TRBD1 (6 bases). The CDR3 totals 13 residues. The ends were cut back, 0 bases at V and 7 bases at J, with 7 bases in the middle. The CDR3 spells CASSLAGGQPQHF. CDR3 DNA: TGTGCCAGCAGTTTAGCGGGGGGCCAGCCCCAGCATTTT.

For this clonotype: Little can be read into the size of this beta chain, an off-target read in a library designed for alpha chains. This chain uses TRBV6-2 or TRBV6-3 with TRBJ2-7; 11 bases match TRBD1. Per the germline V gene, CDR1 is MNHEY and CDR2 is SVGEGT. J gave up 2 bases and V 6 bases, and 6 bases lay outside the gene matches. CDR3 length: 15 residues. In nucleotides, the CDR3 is TGTGCCAGCAGAATGCCGGGACAGGGGGCCTACGAGCAGTACTTC. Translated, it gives CASRMPGQGAYEQYF.

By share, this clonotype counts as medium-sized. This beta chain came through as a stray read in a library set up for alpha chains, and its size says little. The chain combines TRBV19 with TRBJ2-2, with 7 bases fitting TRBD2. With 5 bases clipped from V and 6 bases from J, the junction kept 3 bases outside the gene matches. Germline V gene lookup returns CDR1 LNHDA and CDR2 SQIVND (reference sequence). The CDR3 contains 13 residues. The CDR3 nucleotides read TGTGCCAGTAGTGTAGGACTAGCCGGGGAGCTGTTTTTT. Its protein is CASSVGLAGELFF.

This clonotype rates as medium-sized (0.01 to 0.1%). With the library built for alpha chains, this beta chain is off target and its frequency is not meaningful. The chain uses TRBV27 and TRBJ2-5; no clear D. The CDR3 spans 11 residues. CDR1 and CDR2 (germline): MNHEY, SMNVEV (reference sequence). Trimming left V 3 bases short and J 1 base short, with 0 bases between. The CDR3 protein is CASSFQETQYF. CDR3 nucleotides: TGTGCCAGCAGTTTCCAAGAGACCCAGTACTTC.

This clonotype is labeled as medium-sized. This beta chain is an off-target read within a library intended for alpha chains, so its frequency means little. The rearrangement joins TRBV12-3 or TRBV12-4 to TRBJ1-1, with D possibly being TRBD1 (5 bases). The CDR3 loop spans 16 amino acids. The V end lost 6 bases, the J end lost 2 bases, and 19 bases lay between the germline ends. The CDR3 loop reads CASSFTLWTTNTEAFF. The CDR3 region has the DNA TGTGCCAGCAGCTTTACGCTTTGGACAACTAACACTGAAGCTTTCTTT.

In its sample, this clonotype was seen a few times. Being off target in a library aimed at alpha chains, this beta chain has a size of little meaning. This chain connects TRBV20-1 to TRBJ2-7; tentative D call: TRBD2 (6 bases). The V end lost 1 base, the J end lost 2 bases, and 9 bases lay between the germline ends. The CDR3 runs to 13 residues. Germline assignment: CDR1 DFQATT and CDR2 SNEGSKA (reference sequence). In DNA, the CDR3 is TGCAGTGCTAGAGCGGGGGTGGCCTACGAGCAGTACTTC. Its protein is CSARAGVAYEQYF.

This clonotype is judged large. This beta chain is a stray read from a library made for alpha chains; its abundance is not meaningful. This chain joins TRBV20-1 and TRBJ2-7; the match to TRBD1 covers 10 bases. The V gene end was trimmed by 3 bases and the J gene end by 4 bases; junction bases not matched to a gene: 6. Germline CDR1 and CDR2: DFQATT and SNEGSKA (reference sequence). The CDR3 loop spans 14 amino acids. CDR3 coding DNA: TGCAGTGCTAGTTCGGGACAGGGGTTGTACGAGCAGTACTTC. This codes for CSASSGQGLYEQYF.